These 21 T cell receptor beta chains were sequenced from one sample in a study of patients and donors after allogeneic stem cell transplantation. TCRdb ran MiXCR on the RT-PCR reads and lists one entry per CDR3 protein. Of 200,000 to 250,000 distinct CDR3 sequences in the sample, around an eighth were seen once. What was sequenced was blood, either unsorted or a sorted T cell fraction (not recorded which). Receptors were obtained from a human donor who was either an allogeneic HSCT recipient or a stem cell or donor lymphocyte infusion donor (not recorded which). It is not recorded whose cells these are; they may come from a transplant donor.

The chain links TRBV12-3 or TRBV12-4 to TRBJ2-7, with TRBD2 matching 7 bases. V lost 7 bases, J lost 7 bases, and 4 bases stayed unmatched. The CDR3 consists of 11 residues. Here the CDR3 DNA reads TGTGCCAGCACCACCGGGGGGGAGCAGTACTTC. It is translated as CASTTGGEQYF.

This clonotype was counted ten times or more. The rearrangement links TRBV7-4 to TRBJ1-5; 8 bases match TRBD1. CDR1 and CDR2 from the germline V gene are SGHVT and SQSDAQ. CDR3 length equals 14 residues. V lost 5 bases to trimming and J lost 6 bases; unmatched junction nucleotides: 6. The CDR3 region is CASSIRTGFQPQHF. The DNA for the CDR3 is TGTGCCAGCAGCATCAGGACAGGGTTTCAGCCCCAGCATTTT.

The V and J genes are TRBV12-5 and TRBJ2-5; 14 nucleotides line up with TRBD2. Trimming removed 1 base from V and 5 bases from J; junction bases left unmatched: 6. The CDR3 runs to 17 residues. From germline, CDR1 is LGHNT and CDR2 FRNRAP. DNA of the CDR3: TGTGCTAGTGGTTTGGAAGCCGGGACTAGCGGGAGCGAGACCCAGTACTTC. This sequence encodes CASGLEAGTSGSETQYF.

This clonotype was recorded at least ten times. V and J are TRBV7-9 and TRBJ1-1; 7 bases line up with TRBD1. Germline CDR1 and CDR2: SEHNR and FQNEAQ (reference sequence). The CDR3 is made up of 15 amino acids. V dropped 2 bases and J dropped 6; count of bases not matched to a gene: 9. The CDR3 loop is CASSLWTGGFAEAFF. The CDR3, as DNA: TGTGCCAGCAGCTTATGGACAGGAGGTTTCGCTGAAGCTTTCTTT.

The chain uses TRBV5-1 and TRBJ1-4; D gene unclear. V lost 6 bases, J lost 0 bases, and 6 bases lay in between. The CDR3 runs 13 residues. Germline assignment: CDR1 SGHRS and CDR2 YFSETQ. CDR3 in DNA: TGCGCCAGCAAGGGATCAACTAATGAAAAACTGTTTTTT. Translating it yields CASKGSTNEKLFF.

This clonotype showed up many times. The rearrangement links TRBV5-5 to TRBJ1-6, with D unclear. Germline V CDR1 and CDR2: SGHKS, YYEKEE (reference sequence). V was shortened by 2 bases and J by 8 bases, with 11 bases between the two germline ends. This CDR3 has 14 residues. The CDR3 coding sequence is TGTGCCAGCAGCTTCCAGGTGGGATATTCACCCCTCCACTTT. Translated, it gives CASSFQVGYSPLHF.

This clonotype showed up many times. The chain combines TRBV11-2 with TRBJ1-1; D gene uncertain. From germline, CDR1 is SGHAT and CDR2 FQNNGV. With 5 bases removed from V and 5 bases from J, the gap between germline ends came to 9 bases. The CDR3 loop spans 12 amino acids. CDR3 loop: CASSLLGTEAFF. The CDR3, as DNA: TGTGCCAGCAGCCTCCTGGGAACTGAAGCTTTCTTT.

This clonotype has only a few counts. J is TRBJ2-5 and V is TRBV3-1; D is undetermined. V lost 1 base to trimming and J lost 4 bases, with 19 bases between them. The V gene's germline CDR1 is LGHDT and CDR2 YNNKEL (reference sequence). The CDR3 has 17 amino acids. This chain's CDR3 is CASSQGWSARRRETQYF. The DNA of the CDR3 is TGTGCCAGCAGCCAAGGGTGGTCAGCGCGGCGGCGAGAGACCCAGTACTTC.

Ten or more counts support this clonotype. The chain links TRBV7-8 to TRBJ2-3, with a tentative D call TRBD1 (6 bases). The germline V gene encodes CDR1 SGHVS and CDR2 FQNEAQ. The CDR3 runs to 17 residues. Between the trimmed V and J ends, which lost 1 base and 1 base, there was a span of 15 bases. CDR3 sequence reads: CASSLDRVLRGTDTQYF. In DNA, the CDR3 is TGTGCCAGCAGCTTAGACAGGGTGCTCCGCGGCACAGATACGCAGTATTTT.

This clonotype has more than one count but fewer than ten. The V call is TRBV12-3 or TRBV12-4, the J call TRBJ2-7, with 13 bases fitting TRBD2. The CDR3 runs to 16 residues. J was trimmed by 6 bases and V by 5 bases; bases with no gene match: 10. CDR3 sequence: CASSPHTSGGAAEQYF. CDR3 DNA: TGTGCCAGCAGTCCGCATACTAGCGGGGGGGCGGCCGAGCAGTACTTC.

This clonotype was seen a handful of times. The chain recombines TRBV5-1 with TRBJ2-1, with TRBD2 matching over 10 bases. CDR1 is SGHRS, CDR2 YFSETQ, per germline. CDR3 length: 15 residues. V was clipped by 5 bases and J by 5 bases; unmatched bases: 7. This CDR3 reads CASSGPSGSNNEQFF. The CDR3 coding sequence is TGCGCCAGCAGTGGTCCTAGCGGGAGCAACAATGAGCAGTTCTTC.

This clonotype was picked up a small number of times. V and J are TRBV2 and TRBJ2-2, with 9 bases identical to TRBD1. The V segment lost 6 bases and the J segment 10 bases; nucleotides outside the gene matches: 9. This CDR3 region has 14 residues. From germline, CDR1 is SNHLY and CDR2 FYNNEI. The CDR3: CASRDPGQGSELFF. The DNA for the CDR3 is TGTGCCAGCAGGGACCCGGGACAGGGTTCGGAGCTGTTTTTT.

This clonotype was observed at least ten times. The chain has TRBV4-2 and TRBJ2-5, with 9 positions matching TRBD2. The CDR3 has 19 amino acids. Germline assignment: CDR1 LGHNA and CDR2 YNFKEQ. With 0 bases clipped from V and 4 bases from J, the junction kept 15 bases outside the gene matches. In DNA form, the CDR3 reads TGTGCCAGCAGCCAAGAGGGGCGGGGGGGCCTCGGGTGGGTAGAGACCCAGTACTTC. This sequence encodes CASSQEGRGGLGWVETQYF.

This clonotype was detected many times. V is TRBV30 and J is TRBJ2-2; D perhaps matches TRBD1 (5 bases). Looked up from germline, CDR1 is GTSNPN and CDR2 is SVGIG (reference sequence). The CDR3 loop spans 13 amino acids. Trimming took 5 bases from V and 2 from J, leaving 9 bases between them. The CDR3 protein is CAWSTANTGELFF. The CDR3 DNA is TGTGCCTGGTCGACAGCTAACACCGGGGAGCTGTTTTTT.

There are a few counts of this clonotype. The chain links TRBV12-3 or TRBV12-4 to TRBJ2-7; the match to TRBD2 covers 7 bases. This CDR3 region has 14 residues. Trimming cost V 2 bases and J 2 bases; bases outside gene matches: 3. The CDR3 DNA reads as TGTGCCAGCAGTTTAAGCGGGGCCCCCTACGAGCAGTACTTC. Translation: CASSLSGAPYEQYF.

This clonotype has more than one count but fewer than ten. The chain joins TRBV12-3 or TRBV12-4 to TRBJ1-5; 7 nucleotides agree with TRBD1. V was clipped by 5 bases and J by 5 bases; unmatched bases: 6. The CDR3 runs to 14 residues. Here the CDR3 reads CASSLAQGHQPQHF. Written as DNA, the CDR3 is TGTGCCAGCAGTCTGGCACAGGGGCATCAGCCCCAGCATTTT.

This chain uses TRBV12-3 or TRBV12-4 with TRBJ2-5, with D unresolved. With 2 bases removed from V and 5 bases from J, the gap between germline ends came to 6 bases. This CDR3 region has 12 residues. This CDR3 is CASSLIGETQYF. CDR3 DNA: TGTGCCAGCAGTTTAATAGGGGAGACCCAGTACTTC.

The rearrangement joins TRBV7-2 to TRBJ1-2, with a tentative D call TRBD1 (5 bases). Germline CDR1 SGHTA, CDR2 FQGNSA. The V gene lost 3 bases and the J gene lost 4 bases, with 15 bases spanning the gap. CDR3 length: 15 residues. CDR3 amino acids: CASSFPGRGGYGYTF. The DNA of the CDR3 is TGTGCCAGCAGCTTCCCGGGGAGGGGAGGCTATGGCTACACCTTC.

This sequence joins TRBV7-9 and TRBJ2-5; D unclear. From germline, CDR1 is SEHNR and CDR2 FQNEAQ (reference sequence). The CDR3 is 13 amino acids. V was pared by 5 bases and J by 6 bases, with 13 bases between. In DNA form, the CDR3 reads TGTGCCAGCAGCCGTTACACATCGCAGACCCAGTACTTC. Translation: CASSRYTSQTQYF.

This clonotype was seen a few times. The CDR3 reads CASSQEGAPRGYTF. In DNA, the CDR3 is TGTGCCAGCAGCCAAGAGGGGGCCCCTAGGGGCTACACCTTC. The chain combines TRBV3-1 with TRBJ1-2; tentative D call: TRBD1 (6 bases). Per the germline V gene, CDR1 is LGHDT and CDR2 is YNNKEL (reference sequence). The CDR3 loop spans 14 amino acids. Trimming removed 0 bases from V and 8 bases from J, with 13 bases in between.

This clonotype was detected only a few times. The chain links TRBV6-1 to TRBJ1-5; tentative D call: TRBD1 (6 bases). This CDR3 spans 14 amino acids. CDR1 is MNHNS and CDR2 is SASEGT in the germline V gene. The V and J ends lost 6 bases and 2 bases respectively, with 11 bases between them. The CDR3 here is CASSRTAGNQPQHF. Here the CDR3 DNA reads TGTGCCAGCAGCCGGACAGCCGGCAATCAGCCCCAGCATTTT.